This T cell receptor beta chain was captured by sequencing in a study of cytomegalovirus exposure and HLA in healthy donors. Points from the study as a whole: Diagnosis of cytomegalovirus status made by the classifier reportedly showed high specificity and sensitivity.

This clone was seen only a few times. What it binds is unknown. PCR involved 60 Vbeta and 13 Jbeta primers. This table comes from immunoSEQ multiplex PCR, and its TCRdb copy is limited to in-frame clones, with some not included. The data hold about 120,000 clones, with 15% to 20% observed a single time. The specimen sequenced was PBMCs. This TCR derives from a female donor in good health and CMV-seropositive.

The CDR3 DNA is TGTGCCAGCAGACCCGGGACAGGGCACTCCTACAATGAGCAGTTCTTC. Its protein is CASRPGTGHSYNEQFF. The chain employs TRBV6-6 and TRBJ2-1, with 9 nucleotides matching TRBD1. Germline V gene sequence: CDR1 MNHNY, CDR2 SVGAGI (reference sequence). This CDR3 spans 16 amino acids. V trimming: 6 bases; J trimming: 0 bases; junction bases outside the gene matches: 6.